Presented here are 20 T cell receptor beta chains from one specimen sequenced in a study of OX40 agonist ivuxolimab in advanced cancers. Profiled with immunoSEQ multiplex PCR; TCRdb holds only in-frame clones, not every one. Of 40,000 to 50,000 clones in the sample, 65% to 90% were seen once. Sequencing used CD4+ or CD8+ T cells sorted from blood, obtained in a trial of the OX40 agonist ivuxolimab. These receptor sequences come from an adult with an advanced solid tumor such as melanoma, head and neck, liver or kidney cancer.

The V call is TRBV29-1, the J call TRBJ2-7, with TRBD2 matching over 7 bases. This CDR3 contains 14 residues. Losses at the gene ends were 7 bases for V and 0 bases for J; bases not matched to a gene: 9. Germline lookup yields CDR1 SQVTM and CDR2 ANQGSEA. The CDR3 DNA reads TGCAGCGCAGCAACTAGCGTTAGCTCCTACGAGCAGTACTTC. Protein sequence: CSAATSVSSYEQYF.

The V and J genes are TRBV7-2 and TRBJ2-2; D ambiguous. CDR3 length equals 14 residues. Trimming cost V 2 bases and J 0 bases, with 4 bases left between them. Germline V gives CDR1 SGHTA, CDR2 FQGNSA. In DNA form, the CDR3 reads TGTGCCAGCAGCTTAAGGGCGAACACCGGGGAGCTGTTTTTT. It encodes CASSLRANTGELFF.

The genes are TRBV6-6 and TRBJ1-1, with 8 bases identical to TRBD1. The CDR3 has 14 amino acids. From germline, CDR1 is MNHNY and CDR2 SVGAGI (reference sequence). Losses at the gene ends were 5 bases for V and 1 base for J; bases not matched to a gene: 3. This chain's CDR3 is CASSPTGENTEAFF. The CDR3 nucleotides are TGTGCCAGCAGTCCGACAGGGGAGAACACTGAAGCTTTCTTT.

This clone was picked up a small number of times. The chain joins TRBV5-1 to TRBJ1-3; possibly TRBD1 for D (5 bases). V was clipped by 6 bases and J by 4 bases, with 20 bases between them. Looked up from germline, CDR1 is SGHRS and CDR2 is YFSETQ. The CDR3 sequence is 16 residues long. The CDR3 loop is CASTTSPPGKGNTIYF. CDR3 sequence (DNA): TGCGCCAGCACCACGTCCCCGCCAGGGAAGGGAAACACCATATATTTT.

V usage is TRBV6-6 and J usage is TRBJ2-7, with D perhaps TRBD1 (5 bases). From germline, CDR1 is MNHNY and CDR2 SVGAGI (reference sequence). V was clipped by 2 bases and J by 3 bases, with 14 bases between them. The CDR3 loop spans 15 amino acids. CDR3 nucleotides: TGTGCCAGCAGTTACGAAAACCCCCAGGGCTACGAGCAGTACTTC. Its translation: CASSYENPQGYEQYF.

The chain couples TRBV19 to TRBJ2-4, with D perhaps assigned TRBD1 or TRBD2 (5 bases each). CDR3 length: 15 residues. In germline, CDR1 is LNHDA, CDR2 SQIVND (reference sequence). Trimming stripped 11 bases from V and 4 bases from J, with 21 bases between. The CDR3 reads CASEPEGRIKNIQYF. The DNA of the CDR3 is TGTGCCTCTGAACCTGAGGGGCGGATAAAAAACATTCAGTACTTC.

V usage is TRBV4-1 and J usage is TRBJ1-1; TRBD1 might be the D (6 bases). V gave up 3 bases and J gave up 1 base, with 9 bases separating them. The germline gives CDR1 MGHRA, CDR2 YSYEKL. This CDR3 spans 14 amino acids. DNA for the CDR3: TGCGCCAGCAGCCACCCACAGGGGAACACTGAAGCTTTCTTT. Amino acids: CASSHPQGNTEAFF.

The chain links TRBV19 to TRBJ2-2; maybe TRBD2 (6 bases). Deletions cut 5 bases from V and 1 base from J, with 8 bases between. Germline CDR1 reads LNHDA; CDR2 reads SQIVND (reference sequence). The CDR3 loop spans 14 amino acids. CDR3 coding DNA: TGTGCCAGTAGTTGGCGGGGGAACACCGGGGAGCTGTTTTTT. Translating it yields CASSWRGNTGELFF.

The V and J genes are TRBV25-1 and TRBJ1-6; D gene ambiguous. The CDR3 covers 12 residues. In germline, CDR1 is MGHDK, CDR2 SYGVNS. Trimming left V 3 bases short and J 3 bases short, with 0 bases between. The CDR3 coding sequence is TGTGCCAGCAGTGACTATAATTCACCCCTCCACTTT. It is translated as CASSDYNSPLHF.

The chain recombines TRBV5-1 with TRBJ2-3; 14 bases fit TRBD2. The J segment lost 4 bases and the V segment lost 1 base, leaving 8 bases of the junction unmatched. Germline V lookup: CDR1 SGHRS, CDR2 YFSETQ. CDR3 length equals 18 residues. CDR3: CASSLTSGGLAGADTQYF. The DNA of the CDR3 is TGCGCCAGCAGCTTGACTTCGGGGGGACTAGCGGGAGCAGATACGCAGTATTTT.

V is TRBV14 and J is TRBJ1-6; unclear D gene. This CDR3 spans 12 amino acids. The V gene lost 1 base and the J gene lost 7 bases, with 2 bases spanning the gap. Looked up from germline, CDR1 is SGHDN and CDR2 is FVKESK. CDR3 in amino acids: CASSQGNSPLHF. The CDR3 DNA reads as TGTGCCAGCAGCCAAGGAAATTCACCCCTCCACTTT.

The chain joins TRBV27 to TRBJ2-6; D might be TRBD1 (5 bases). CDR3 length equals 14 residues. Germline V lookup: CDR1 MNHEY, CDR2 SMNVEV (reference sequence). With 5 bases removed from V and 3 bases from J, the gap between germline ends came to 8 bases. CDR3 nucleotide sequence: TGTGCCAGCAGTCTCAGGGATGGGGCCAACGTCCTGACTTTC. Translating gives CASSLRDGANVLTF. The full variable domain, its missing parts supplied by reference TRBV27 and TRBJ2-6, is EAQVTQNPRYLITVTGKKLTVTCSQNMNHEYMSWYRQDPGLGLRQIYYSMNVEVTDKGDVPEGYKVSRKEKRNFPLILESPSPNQTSLYFCASSLRDGANVLTFGAGSRLTVL.

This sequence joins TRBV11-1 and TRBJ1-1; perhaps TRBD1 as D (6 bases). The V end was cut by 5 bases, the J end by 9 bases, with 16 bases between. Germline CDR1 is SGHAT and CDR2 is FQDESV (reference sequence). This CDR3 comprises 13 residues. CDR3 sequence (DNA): TGTGCCAGCAGCCATGCCGGGGGCCGAAAAGCTTTCTTT. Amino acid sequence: CASSHAGGRKAFF.

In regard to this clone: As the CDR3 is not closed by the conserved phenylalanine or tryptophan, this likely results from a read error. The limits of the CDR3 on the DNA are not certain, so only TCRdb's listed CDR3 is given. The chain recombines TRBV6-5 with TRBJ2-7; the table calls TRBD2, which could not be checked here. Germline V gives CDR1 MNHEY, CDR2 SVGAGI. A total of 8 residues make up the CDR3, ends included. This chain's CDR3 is CASSPGRG.

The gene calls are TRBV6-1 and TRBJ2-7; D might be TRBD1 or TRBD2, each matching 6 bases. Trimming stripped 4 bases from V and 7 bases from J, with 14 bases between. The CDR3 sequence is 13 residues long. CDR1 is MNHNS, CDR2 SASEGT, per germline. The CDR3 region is CASSVMGGREQYF. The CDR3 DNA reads TGTGCCAGCAGTGTGATGGGGGGCCGGGAGCAGTACTTC.

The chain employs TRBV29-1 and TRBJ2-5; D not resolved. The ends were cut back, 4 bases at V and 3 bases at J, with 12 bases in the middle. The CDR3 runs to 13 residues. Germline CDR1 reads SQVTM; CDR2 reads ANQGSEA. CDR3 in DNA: TGCAGCGTTGCTCATGGGAATGAAGAGACCCAGTACTTC. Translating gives CSVAHGNEETQYF.

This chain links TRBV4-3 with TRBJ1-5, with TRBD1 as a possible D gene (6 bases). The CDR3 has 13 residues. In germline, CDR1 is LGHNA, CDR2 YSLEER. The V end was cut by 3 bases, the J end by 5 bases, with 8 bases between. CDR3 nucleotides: TGCGCCAGCAGCCAGGACAGCTATCAGCCCCAGCATTTT. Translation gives CASSQDSYQPQHF.

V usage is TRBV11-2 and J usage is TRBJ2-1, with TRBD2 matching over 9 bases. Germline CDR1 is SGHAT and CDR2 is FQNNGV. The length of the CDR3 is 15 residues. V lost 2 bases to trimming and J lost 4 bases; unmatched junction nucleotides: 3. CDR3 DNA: TGTGCCAGCAGCTTACTAGCGGGGAAATACAATGAGCAGTTCTTC. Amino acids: CASSLLAGKYNEQFF.

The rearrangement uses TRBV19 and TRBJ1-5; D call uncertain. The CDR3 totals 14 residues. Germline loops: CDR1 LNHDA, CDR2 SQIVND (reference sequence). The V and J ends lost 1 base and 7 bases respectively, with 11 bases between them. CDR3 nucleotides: TGTGCCAGTAGTATAGCCACAACAGTGCAGCCCCAGCATTTT. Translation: CASSIATTVQPQHF.

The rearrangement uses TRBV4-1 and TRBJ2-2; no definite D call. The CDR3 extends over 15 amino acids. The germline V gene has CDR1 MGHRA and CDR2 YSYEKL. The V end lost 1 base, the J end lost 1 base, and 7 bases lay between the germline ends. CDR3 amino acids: CASSQGGMNTGELFF. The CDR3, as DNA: TGCGCCAGCAGCCAAGGGGGTATGAACACCGGGGAGCTGTTTTTT.